This TCR beta chain came from a study of cytomegalovirus exposure and HLA in healthy donors. The primer mix had 60 Vbeta and 13 Jbeta primers. The table came from immunoSEQ multiplex PCR; TCRdb's copy has only in-frame clones and leaves some out. The table has about 140,000 clones, approximately 82% seen once. The study's findings and limits: In a later analysis, V- and J-gene trimming of beta chains associated with a DCLRE1C missense variant, replicated independently. Researchers counted over 150 TCR beta chains as cytomegalovirus-associated.

On this clone itself: Antigen unknown.

CDR3 length: 14 residues. Looked up from germline, CDR1 is SNHLY and CDR2 is FYNNEI. V lost 8 bases and J 7 bases, leaving 18 bases between the germline ends. The V call is TRBV2, the J call TRBJ2-1; tentative D call: TRBD1 (5 bases). The sequencing sample was made of PBMCs. The receptor's source is a woman between 55 and 75 years old in good health and CMV-seropositive. CDR3 in amino acids: CASQGAPTNNEQFF. CDR3 nucleotides: TGTGCCAGCCAAGGGGCTCCCACTAATAATGAGCAGTTCTTC.